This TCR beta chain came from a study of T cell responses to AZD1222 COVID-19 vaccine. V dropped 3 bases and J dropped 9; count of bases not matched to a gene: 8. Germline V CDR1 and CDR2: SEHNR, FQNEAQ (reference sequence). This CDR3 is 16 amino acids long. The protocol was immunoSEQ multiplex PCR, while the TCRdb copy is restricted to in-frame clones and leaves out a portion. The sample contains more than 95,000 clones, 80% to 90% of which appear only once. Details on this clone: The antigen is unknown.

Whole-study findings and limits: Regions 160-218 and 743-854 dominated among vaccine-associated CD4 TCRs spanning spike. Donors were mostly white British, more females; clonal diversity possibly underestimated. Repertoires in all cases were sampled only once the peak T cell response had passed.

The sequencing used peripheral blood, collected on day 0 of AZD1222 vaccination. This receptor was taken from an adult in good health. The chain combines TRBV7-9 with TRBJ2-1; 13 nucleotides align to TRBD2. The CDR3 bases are TGTGCCAGCAGCTTGTTGGGACTAGCGGGACTAAGTGAGCAGTTCTTC. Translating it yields CASSLLGLAGLSEQFF.